The TCR beta chain described here comes from a study of shared clonotypes between healthy human individuals. Broader study findings: Clonotype sharing among the donors was expected to vary with sequencing depth. Across a handful of donors, naive CD4 shared roughly 5.2%, naive CD8 around 4%, memory CD4 about 2.5%, memory CD8 roughly 0.37%. The study sampled only blood, and tissue repertoires likely differ.

Measured with immunoSEQ multiplex PCR; TCRdb has only the in-frame clones, and not every one. The sample contains some 1.5 million clones, 95% to 99% of which appear only once. This CDR3 spans 11 amino acids. V shed 8 bases and J shed 3 bases, with 8 bases lying between them. Per the germline V gene, CDR1 is MDHEN and CDR2 is SYDVKM. For this clone: Its antigen remains unknown.

Sequences were obtained from naive CD4+ T cells sorted from blood. Subset reported: CD45RA+ positively selected. The chain links TRBV28 to TRBJ2-7; tentatively, D is TRBD1 (6 bases). The source is a man aged 30 to 39 in good health. The CDR3 sequence is CASQGNYEQYF. CDR3 DNA: TGTGCCAGCCAGGGGAACTACGAGCAGTACTTC.